The rows below give T cell receptor beta chains drawn from one sample of a study of blood T cell repertoires in COVID-19. Sequencing used immunoSEQ multiplex PCR; TCRdb keeps in-frame clones, though not all of them. Found here are around 67,000 clones, roughly 81% of them singletons; the top ten hold 9.2%. The sequenced material came from peripheral blood. These receptors were obtained from a human donor in a cohort sampled during active COVID-19. Both conserved end residues are part of each CDR3. D genes are given only for firm matches. A row's size may be missing; if present it is once, few, many or a size class.

J gene,clone size,D gene,V gene,CDR3 protein,CDR3 DNA
TRBJ1-5,-,TRBD1,TRBV19,CASSIARGPGGQPQHF,TGTGCCAGTAGTATAGCAAGAGGGCCAGGGGGTCAGCCCCAGCATTTT
TRBJ1-4,medium-sized,TRBD1,TRBV4-3,CASSQDPDRAEKLFF,TGCGCCAGCAGCCAAGATCCGGACAGGGCGGAAAAACTGTTTTTT
TRBJ1-1,-,-,TRBV6-5,CASSYSLSTEAFF,TGTGCCAGCAGTTACTCCCTAAGCACTGAAGCTTTCTTT
TRBJ2-1,-,TRBD1,TRBV6-5,CASSLTGGPYNEQFF,TGTGCCAGCAGCCTGACAGGGGGCCCCTACAATGAGCAGTTCTTC
TRBJ1-5,-,TRBD1,TRBV28,CATIRAGQVINQPQHF,TGTGCCACCATAAGAGCGGGACAGGTTATCAATCAGCCCCAGCATTTT
TRBJ2-7,-,TRBD2,TRBV18,CASSPRTSGPYEQYF,TGTGCCAGCTCACCACGGACTAGCGGACCCTACGAGCAGTACTTC
TRBJ2-5,-,TRBD1,TRBV28,CASKPLDTPGGTQYF,TGTGCCAGCAAACCCCTGGACACCCCAGGGGGGACCCAGTACTTC
TRBJ1-4,-,-,TRBV7-9,CASSLDRVNEKLFF,TGTGCCAGCAGCTTAGACAGGGTAAATGAAAAACTGTTTTTT
TRBJ2-1,-,TRBD1,TRBV18,CASSPRSLGTGENPFF,TGTGCCAGCTCACCAAGGTCCTTAGGGACAGGAGAGAATCCGTTCTTC
TRBJ2-1,few,-,TRBV10-1,CASSESIVSGNNEQFF,TGCGCCAGCAGTGAGTCGATAGTTAGCGGAAACAATGAGCAGTTCTTC
TRBJ1-2,-,TRBD1,TRBV7-2,CASTTDRVSGYTF,TGTGCCAGCACTACCGACAGGGTGAGCGGCTACACCTTC
TRBJ2-3,-,TRBD1,TRBV2,CASRGQGAKTDTQYF,TGTGCCAGCAGAGGACAGGGGGCCAAAACAGATACGCAGTATTTT
TRBJ1-1,-,-,TRBV7-9,CASSLAAQGNTEAFF,TGTGCCAGCAGCTTAGCGGCTCAGGGGAACACTGAAGCTTTCTTT
TRBJ2-3,-,-,TRBV7-9,CASSLVLASTDTQYF,TGTGCCAGCAGCTTAGTGCTAGCGAGCACAGATACGCAGTATTTT
TRBJ2-3,-,-,TRBV30,CAWSVHSTDTQYF,TGTGCCTGGAGTGTACATAGCACAGATACGCAGTATTTT
TRBJ2-1,-,TRBD2,TRBV18,CASSPPGLADPRLSNEQFF,TGTGCCAGCTCACCACCGGGACTAGCGGATCCACGCCTTTCGAATGAGCAGTTCTTC
TRBJ2-1,-,-,TRBV7-9,CASSLALIGSNEQFF,TGTGCCAGCAGCTTAGCGCTAATTGGGAGCAATGAGCAGTTCTTC
TRBJ2-5,-,TRBD2,TRBV12-5,CASGLGLAGSLRWETQYF,TGTGCTAGTGGTTTGGGACTAGCGGGGTCTTTGAGATGGGAGACCCAGTACTTC
TRBJ1-6,-,-,TRBV6-5,CASRPTPNGSPLHF,TGTGCCAGCAGGCCGACTCCAAACGGGTCACCCCTCCACTTT
TRBJ2-3,once,-,TRBV5-1,CASSLATGISSDTQYF,TGCGCCAGCAGCTTGGCCACAGGTATCTCATCGGATACGCAGTATTTT
TRBJ2-3,-,-,TRBV18,CASSASLGLGGDTQYF,TGTGCCAGCTCAGCATCCCTGGGACTTGGAGGAGATACGCAGTATTTT
TRBJ1-1,-,TRBD1,TRBV24-1,CATSDWTGSNTEAFF,TGTGCCACCAGTGATTGGACAGGGTCTAACACTGAAGCTTTCTTT
TRBJ2-1,-,TRBD2,TRBV11-2,CASSLGVPLAGGDEQFF,TGTGCCAGCAGCTTAGGGGTCCCGCTAGCGGGAGGGGATGAGCAGTTCTTC
TRBJ2-1,-,TRBD1,TRBV5-1,CASSLGQGARNEQFF,TGCGCCAGCAGCTTGGGACAGGGGGCGCGGAATGAGCAGTTCTTC
TRBJ1-6,-,-,TRBV11-2,CASSLDSYNSPLHF,TGTGCCAGCAGCTTAGACAGTTATAATTCACCCCTCCACTTT
TRBJ2-5,-,-,TRBV28,CASSLWDSAGETQYF,TGTGCCAGCAGTTTATGGGACTCGGCCGGGGAGACCCAGTACTTC
TRBJ2-7,-,-,TRBV18,CASSPEGIDEYF,TGTGCCAGCTCACCAGAGGGTATAGATGAGTACTTC
TRBJ2-5,-,-,TRBV18,CASSADRYRETQYF,TGTGCCAGCTCAGCCGACAGGTATCGAGAGACCCAGTACTTC
TRBJ1-2,once,-,TRBV28,CASSPQGGGYYGYTF,TGTGCCAGCAGTCCACAGGGCGGGGGCTACTATGGCTACACCTTC
TRBJ1-1,few,-,TRBV27,CASSLSPVDEAFF,TGTGCCAGCAGTTTATCCCCTGTAGATGAAGCTTTCTTT
TRBJ2-7,many,-,TRBV18,CASSRLLQGHSYEQYF,TGTGCCAGCTCACGACTTTTACAGGGACACTCCTACGAGCAGTACTTC
TRBJ2-7,-,TRBD1,TRBV15,CATSSEGQGVAEQYF,TGTGCCACCAGCTCGGAGGGACAGGGGGTGGCCGAGCAGTACTTC
TRBJ2-3,-,TRBD2,TRBV5-1,CASSRTSGVTDTQYF,TGCGCCAGCAGCCGTACTAGCGGGGTTACAGATACGCAGTATTTT
TRBJ1-5,-,TRBD1,TRBV4-1,CASSPPHQQGARDQPQHF,TGCGCCAGCAGCCCGCCTCACCAACAGGGGGCGCGAGATCAGCCCCAGCATTTT
TRBJ2-1,-,TRBD2,TRBV11-2,CASSLDPTSGRAQEQFF,TGTGCCAGCAGCTTAGATCCCACTAGCGGGAGGGCCCAGGAGCAGTTCTTC
TRBJ2-7,-,-,TRBV4-2,CASSQNPTTINSYEQYF,TGTGCCAGCAGCCAGAACCCCACAACAATAAACAGTTACGAGCAGTACTTC
TRBJ1-5,few,TRBD1,TRBV19,CASSQGADQPQHF,TGTGCCAGTAGCCAGGGGGCCGATCAGCCCCAGCATTTT
TRBJ2-5,few,-,TRBV29-1,CSVGRWGQETQYF,TGCAGCGTAGGGAGATGGGGTCAAGAGACCCAGTACTTC
TRBJ2-7,-,-,TRBV5-6,CASSLDMSYEQYF,TGTGCCAGCAGCCTTGACATGAGCTACGAGCAGTACTTC
TRBJ2-1,-,-,TRBV30,CAWSVLDEQFF,TGTGCCTGGAGTGTACTCGATGAGCAGTTCTTC
TRBJ2-1,-,TRBD2,TRBV6-1,CASSEGLAGGRGEQFF,TGTGCCAGCAGTGAAGGGCTAGCGGGAGGGCGGGGGGAGCAGTTCTTC
TRBJ2-5,-,TRBD2,TRBV30,CAWSVQGLAAQETQYF,TGTGCCTGGAGTGTACAGGGACTAGCGGCCCAAGAGACCCAGTACTTC
TRBJ1-1,-,-,TRBV18,CASSQGKGTEAFF,TGTGCCAGCTCCCAGGGTAAGGGCACTGAAGCTTTCTTT
TRBJ2-7,-,TRBD2,TRBV18,CASSSAGGLYEQYF,TGTGCCAGCTCATCTGCGGGGGGTCTCTACGAGCAGTACTTC
TRBJ2-1,-,TRBD2,TRBV6-4,CASSPLAGAHEQFF,TGTGCCAGCAGTCCACTAGCGGGAGCACATGAGCAGTTCTTC
TRBJ1-3,-,-,TRBV5-3,CARSHREDGNTIYF,TGTGCCAGAAGCCACCGGGAAGATGGAAACACCATATATTTT
TRBJ1-2,-,TRBD1,TRBV28,CASSLAGGWDGYTF,TGTGCCAGCAGTTTGGCAGGGGGCTGGGATGGCTACACCTTC
TRBJ1-6,-,-,TRBV4-2,CASSQTGLLSSYNSPLHF,TGTGCCAGCAGCCAAACAGGATTACTGAGCTCCTATAATTCACCCCTCCACTTT
TRBJ1-1,once,-,TRBV6-2/TRBV6-3,CASSYTVNTEAFF,TGTGCCAGCAGTTACACAGTGAACACTGAAGCTTTCTTT